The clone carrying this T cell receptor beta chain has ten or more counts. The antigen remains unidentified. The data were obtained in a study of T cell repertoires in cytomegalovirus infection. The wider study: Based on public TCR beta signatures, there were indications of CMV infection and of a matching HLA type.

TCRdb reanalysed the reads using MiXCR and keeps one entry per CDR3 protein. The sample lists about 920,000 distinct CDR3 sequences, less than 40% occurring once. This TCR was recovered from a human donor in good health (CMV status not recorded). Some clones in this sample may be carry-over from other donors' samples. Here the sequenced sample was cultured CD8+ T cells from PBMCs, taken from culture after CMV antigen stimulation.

Here the CDR3 reads CASSPRVPPDTQYF. The CDR3 nucleotides are TGTGCCAGCAGCCCCCGAGTCCCCCCAGATACGCAGTATTTT. The chain carries TRBV7-2 and TRBJ2-3; the D is unclear. The CDR3 covers 14 residues. V gave up 5 bases and J gave up 4 bases, with 13 bases separating them. Germline V gene sequence: CDR1 SGHTA, CDR2 FQGNSA.